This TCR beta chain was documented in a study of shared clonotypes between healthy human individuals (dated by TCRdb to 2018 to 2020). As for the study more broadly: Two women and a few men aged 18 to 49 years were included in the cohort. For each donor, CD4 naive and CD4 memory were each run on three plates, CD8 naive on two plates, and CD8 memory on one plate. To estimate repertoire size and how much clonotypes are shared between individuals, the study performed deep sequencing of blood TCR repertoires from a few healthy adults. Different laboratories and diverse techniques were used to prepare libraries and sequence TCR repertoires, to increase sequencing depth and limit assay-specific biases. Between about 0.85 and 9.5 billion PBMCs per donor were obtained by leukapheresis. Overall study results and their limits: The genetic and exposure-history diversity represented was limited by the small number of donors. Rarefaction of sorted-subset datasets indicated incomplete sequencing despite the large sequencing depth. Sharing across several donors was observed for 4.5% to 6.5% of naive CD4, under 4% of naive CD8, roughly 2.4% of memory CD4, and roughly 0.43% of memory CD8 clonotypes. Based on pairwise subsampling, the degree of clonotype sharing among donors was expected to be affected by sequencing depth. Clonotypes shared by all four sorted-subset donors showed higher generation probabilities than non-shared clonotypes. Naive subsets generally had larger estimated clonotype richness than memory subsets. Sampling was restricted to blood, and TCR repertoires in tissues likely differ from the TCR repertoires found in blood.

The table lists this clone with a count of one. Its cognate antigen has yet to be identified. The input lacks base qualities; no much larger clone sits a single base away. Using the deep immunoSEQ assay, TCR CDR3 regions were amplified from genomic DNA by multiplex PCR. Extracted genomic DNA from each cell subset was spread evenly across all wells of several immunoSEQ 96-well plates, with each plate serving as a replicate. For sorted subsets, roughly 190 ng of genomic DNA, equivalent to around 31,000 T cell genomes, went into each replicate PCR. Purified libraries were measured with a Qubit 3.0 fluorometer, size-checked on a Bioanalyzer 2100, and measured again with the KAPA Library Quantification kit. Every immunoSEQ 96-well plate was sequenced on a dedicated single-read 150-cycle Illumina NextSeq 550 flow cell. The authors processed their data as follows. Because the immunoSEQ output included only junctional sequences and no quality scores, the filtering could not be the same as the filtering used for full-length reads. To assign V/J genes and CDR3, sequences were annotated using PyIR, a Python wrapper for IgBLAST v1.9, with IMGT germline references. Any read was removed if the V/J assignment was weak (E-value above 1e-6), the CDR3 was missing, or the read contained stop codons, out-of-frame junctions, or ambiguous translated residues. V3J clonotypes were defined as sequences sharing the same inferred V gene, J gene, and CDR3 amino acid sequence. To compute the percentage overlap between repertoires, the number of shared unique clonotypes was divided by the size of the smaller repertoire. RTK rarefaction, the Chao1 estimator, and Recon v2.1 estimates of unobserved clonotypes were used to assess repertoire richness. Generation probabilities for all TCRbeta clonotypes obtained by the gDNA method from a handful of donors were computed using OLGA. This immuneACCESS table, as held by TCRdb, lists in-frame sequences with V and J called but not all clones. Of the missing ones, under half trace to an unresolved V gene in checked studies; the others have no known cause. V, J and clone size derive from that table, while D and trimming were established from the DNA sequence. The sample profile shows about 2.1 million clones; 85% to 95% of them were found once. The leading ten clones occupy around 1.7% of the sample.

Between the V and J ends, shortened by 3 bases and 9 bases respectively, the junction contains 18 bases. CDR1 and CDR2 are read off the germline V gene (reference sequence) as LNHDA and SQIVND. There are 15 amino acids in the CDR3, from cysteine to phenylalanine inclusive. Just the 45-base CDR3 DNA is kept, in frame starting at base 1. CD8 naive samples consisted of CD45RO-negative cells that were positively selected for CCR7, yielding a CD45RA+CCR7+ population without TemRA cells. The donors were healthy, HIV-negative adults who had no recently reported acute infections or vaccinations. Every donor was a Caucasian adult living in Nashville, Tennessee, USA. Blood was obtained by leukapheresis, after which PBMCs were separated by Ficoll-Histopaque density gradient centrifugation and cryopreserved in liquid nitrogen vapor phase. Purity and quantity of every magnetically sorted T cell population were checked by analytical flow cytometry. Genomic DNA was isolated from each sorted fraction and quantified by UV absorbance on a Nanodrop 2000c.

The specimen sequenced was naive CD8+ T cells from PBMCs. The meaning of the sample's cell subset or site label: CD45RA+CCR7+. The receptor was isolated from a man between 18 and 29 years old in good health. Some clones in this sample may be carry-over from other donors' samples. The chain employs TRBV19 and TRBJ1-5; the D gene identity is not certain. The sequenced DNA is TGTGCCAGTAGTATGGAGTCCTACGCGGGTGGGCCCCAGCATTTT. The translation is CASSMESYAGGPQHF.